The 29 T cell receptor beta chains presented below share a single source sample, sequenced in a study of blood T cell repertoires in COVID-19 (TCRdb year 2020). Library prep was done by the immunoSEQ multiplex PCR assay. TCRdb mirrors the immuneACCESS table, restricted to in-frame sequences. Some clones are absent from its copies; in checked studies, under half trace to an unresolved V gene, and the reason for the others is unknown. The table for this sample lists 50,000 to 55,000 clones; about 80% of them were counted only once. Jointly, the top ten make up 11% to 15% of the sample. Material for sequencing was peripheral blood. The source of these receptors is a human donor in a cohort sampled during active COVID-19.

The rearrangement links TRBV6-5 to TRBJ2-5, with 7 bases matching TRBD2. The CDR3 has 13 residues. J lost 7 bases, V lost 8 bases, and 10 bases had no gene match. From germline, CDR1 is MNHEY and CDR2 SVGAGI. CDR3 region: CASRPHGGGTQYF. The CDR3, as DNA: TGTGCCAGCCGACCCCATGGGGGGGGGACCCAGTACTTC.

The genes are TRBV5-6 and TRBJ2-6, with D maybe TRBD2 (5 bases). The CDR3 extends over 17 amino acids. Germline CDR1 and CDR2: SGHDT and YYEEEE. V was shortened by 1 base and J by 0 bases, with 11 bases between the two germline ends. The CDR3 reads CASSLFMSGSGANVLTF. As DNA, the CDR3 is TGTGCCAGCAGCTTGTTTATGAGCGGCTCTGGGGCCAACGTCCTGACTTTC.

This rearrangement joins TRBV7-9 to TRBJ2-7; 8 bases map to TRBD1. The ends lost 5 bases at V and 5 bases at J; junction bases unmatched: 2. In germline, CDR1 is SEHNR, CDR2 FQNEAQ (reference sequence). The CDR3 length is 12 residues. CDR3 nucleotide sequence: TGTGCCAGCAGCGCACAGGGGGACGAGCAGTACTTC. It translates to CASSAQGDEQYF.

V and J are TRBV18 and TRBJ1-6; no clear D gene. The V and J ends lost 5 bases and 7 bases respectively, with 9 bases between them. CDR1 is KGHSH and CDR2 is LQKENI in the germline V gene. The CDR3 consists of 13 residues. CDR3 nucleotides: TGTGCCAGCTCATCAGGAGGCAATTCACCCCTCCACTTT. This translates into CASSSGGNSPLHF. Filled out from reference TRBV18 and TRBJ1-6, the complete variable domain reads NAGVMQNPRHLVRRRGQEARLRCSPMKGHSHVYWYRQLPEEGLKFMVYLQKENIIDESGMPKERFSAEFPKEGPSILRIQQVVRGDSAAYFCASSSGGNSPLHFGNGTRLTVT.

The CDR3: CASSGQGRGNNQPQHF. Written as DNA, the CDR3 is TGTGCCAGCTCGGGACAGGGAAGGGGAAACAATCAGCCCCAGCATTTT. The chain carries TRBV18 and TRBJ1-5, with 9 bases matching TRBD1. The CDR3 length is 16 residues. Germline V gene data show CDR1 as KGHSH and CDR2 as LQKENI. V was pared by 6 bases and J by 3 bases, with 9 bases of the junction left unmatched. Looking up the rest from reference TRBV18 and TRBJ1-5 gives the full variable domain: NAGVMQNPRHLVRRRGQEARLRCSPMKGHSHVYWYRQLPEEGLKFMVYLQKENIIDESGMPKERFSAEFPKEGPSILRIQQVVRGDSAAYFCASSGQGRGNNQPQHFGDGTRLSIL.

Here the CDR3 DNA reads TGTGCCAGCAGTTTTACAGAATTGAACACTGAAGCTTTCTTT. It translates to CASSFTELNTEAFF. The genes are TRBV6-6 and TRBJ1-1; no clear D gene. CDR3 length: 14 residues. Germline V gene lookup returns CDR1 MNHNY and CDR2 SVGAGI (reference sequence). The V gene lost 4 bases and the J gene lost 0 bases, with 9 bases spanning the gap.

This chain joins TRBV10-3 and TRBJ1-6; TRBD1 is a possible D gene (5 bases). V lost 5 bases and J lost 2, with 10 bases in between. Germline V gene data show CDR1 as ENHRY and CDR2 as SYGVKD. The CDR3 covers 15 residues. The CDR3 nucleotides read TGTGCCATCAGTCCGGAGGGGACCTATAATTCACCCCTCCACTTT. Translation: CAISPEGTYNSPLHF.

The chain uses TRBV6-2 or TRBV6-3 and TRBJ2-3; D unresolved. V was trimmed by 5 bases and J by 6 bases, leaving 12 bases between them. The CDR3 spans 13 residues. Germline values: CDR1 MNHEY, CDR2 SVGEGT. The CDR3: CASSPYAPDTQYF. The CDR3 DNA is TGTGCCAGCAGTCCCTATGCCCCGGATACGCAGTATTTT.

This sequence joins TRBV19 and TRBJ2-2, with D possibly TRBD2 on 5 matching bases. Germline V gene data show CDR1 as LNHDA and CDR2 as SQIVND (reference sequence). This CDR3 spans 15 amino acids. Trimming took 6 bases from V and 0 from J, leaving 11 bases between them. The CDR3 coding sequence is TGTGCCAGTAGATTGGACTTGACGAACACCGGGGAGCTGTTTTTT. Translated, it gives CASRLDLTNTGELFF.

The rearrangement joins TRBV18 to TRBJ2-1; D remains ambiguous. Germline V lookup: CDR1 KGHSH, CDR2 LQKENI. The CDR3 loop spans 15 amino acids. V dropped 5 bases and J dropped 0 bases, with 11 bases sitting between them. CDR3 in amino acids: CASSMNGGSYNEQFF. CDR3 nucleotides: TGTGCCAGCTCAATGAACGGTGGCTCCTACAATGAGCAGTTCTTC.

The chain carries TRBV3-1 (or the pseudogene TRBV3-2) and TRBJ2-4, with D perhaps TRBD1 (6 bases). The CDR3 totals 14 residues. The V end lost 4 bases, the J end lost 8 bases, and 15 bases lay between the germline ends. CDR1 LGHDT and CDR2 YNNKEL come from the germline V gene (reference sequence). The CDR3 sequence is CASSLRQGTDIQYF. CDR3 DNA: TGTGCCAGCAGCCTCAGGCAGGGGACGGACATTCAGTACTTC.

The CDR3 nucleotides read TGTGCCAGCAGACAGGAGAACTACAATGAGCAGTTCTTC. Translation gives CASRQENYNEQFF. V usage is TRBV6-5 and J usage is TRBJ2-1; the D gene is possibly TRBD1 (5 bases). Per germline, CDR1 MNHEY and CDR2 SVGAGI. The V gene lost 6 bases and the J gene lost 3 bases, with 9 bases spanning the gap. The length of the CDR3 is 13 residues.

This clone was seen more than once but under ten times. The chain combines TRBV6-5 with TRBJ2-7; D is perhaps TRBD2 (5 bases). The CDR3 contains 14 residues. Germline loops: CDR1 MNHEY, CDR2 SVGAGI. With 7 bases removed from V and 6 bases from J, the gap between germline ends came to 19 bases. CDR3 in amino acids: CASNIPWTGVEQYF. CDR3 bases: TGTGCCAGCAACATCCCCTGGACTGGGGTCGAGCAGTACTTC.

The chain employs TRBV9 and TRBJ2-2, with 9 nucleotides matching TRBD2. CDR3 size: 15 residues. The germline gives CDR1 SGDLS, CDR2 YYNGEE. Trimming at V came to 0 bases and at J to 5 bases, leaving 2 bases not matched to a gene. CDR3 nucleotides: TGTGCCAGCAGCGTAGTAGCGGGGGATACCGGGGAGCTGTTTTTT. Its protein is CASSVVAGDTGELFF. The variable domain in full, with the rest retrieved from reference TRBV9 and TRBJ2-2, is DSGVTQTPKHLITATGQRVTLRCSPRSGDLSVYWYQQSLDQGLQFLIQYYNGEERAKGNILERFSAQQFPDLHSELNLSSLELGDSALYFCASSVVAGDTGELFFGEGSRLTVL.

The chain has TRBV6-2 or TRBV6-3 and TRBJ2-5; D remains ambiguous. In germline, CDR1 is MNHEY, CDR2 SVGEGT. The CDR3 spans 13 residues. V shed 4 bases and J shed 2 bases, with 8 bases lying between them. The DNA for the CDR3 is TGTGCCAGCAGTTTTGTGTCTCAAGAGACCCAGTACTTC. As protein: CASSFVSQETQYF.

This clone was seen a few times. This sequence joins TRBV2 and TRBJ2-5; 11 bases are a match to TRBD2. The CDR3 is made up of 17 amino acids. Per the germline V gene, CDR1 is SNHLY and CDR2 is FYNNEI. After removal of 2 bases from V and 2 bases from J, the junction contained 7 bases not matched to a gene. CDR3 sequence reads: CASSEWVLAGAQETQYF. CDR3 coding DNA: TGTGCCAGCAGTGAATGGGTACTAGCGGGGGCACAAGAGACCCAGTACTTC.

This sequence joins TRBV6-5 and TRBJ1-4, with a weak D call TRBD1 (6 bases). The CDR3 covers 14 residues. Trimming removed 8 bases from V and 5 bases from J, with 15 bases in between. Germline V lookup: CDR1 MNHEY, CDR2 SVGAGI. The CDR3 is CASRRGGANEKLFF. The CDR3 DNA follows: TGTGCCAGCCGGCGGGGGGGGGCGAATGAAAAACTGTTTTTT.

The gene calls are TRBV4-1 and TRBJ1-2, with 8 bases matching TRBD1. V was pared by 0 bases and J by 4 bases, with 4 bases of the junction left unmatched. CDR3 length: 15 amino acids. Germline CDR1 and CDR2: MGHRA and YSYEKL. The CDR3 region is CASSQDRDRLYGYTF. CDR3 nucleotides: TGCGCCAGCAGCCAAGATCGGGACAGGCTCTATGGCTACACCTTC.

V gene TRBV2 combines with J gene TRBJ2-7, with 7 bases fitting TRBD2. Germline V lookup: CDR1 SNHLY, CDR2 FYNNEI. The ends lost 2 bases at V and 6 bases at J; junction bases unmatched: 13. The CDR3 has 16 residues. This CDR3 is CASSESVAGALGEQYF. CDR3 bases: TGTGCCAGCAGTGAAAGCGTAGCGGGCGCCCTTGGCGAGCAGTACTTC.

V is TRBV27 and J is TRBJ1-4; 8 nucleotides line up with TRBD1. V lost 5 bases, J lost 10 bases, and 15 bases stayed unmatched. The CDR3 consists of 16 residues. The germline V gene encodes CDR1 MNHEY and CDR2 SMNVEV (reference sequence). For the CDR3, the DNA is TGTGCCAGCAGTATCCAGGACAGGGCGAACGGTCGAAAACTGTTTTTT. Translating it yields CASSIQDRANGRKLFF.

The V call is TRBV7-2, the J call TRBJ2-4, with 7 positions matching TRBD1. Trimming at V came to 6 bases and at J to 0 bases, leaving 5 bases not matched to a gene. The CDR3 is 15 amino acids. CDR1 is SGHTA and CDR2 is FQGNSA in the germline V gene. CDR3 protein: CASSDTGEAKNIQYF. The CDR3 nucleotides are TGTGCCAGCAGTGATACAGGGGAAGCCAAAAACATTCAGTACTTC.

This chain connects TRBV15 to TRBJ2-5, with TRBD2 matching over 7 bases. This CDR3 region has 16 residues. With 7 bases clipped from V and 0 bases from J, the junction kept 11 bases outside the gene matches. Germline assignment: CDR1 LNHNV and CDR2 YYDKDF (reference sequence). The CDR3 coding sequence is TGTGCCACCATGAAACGTGGGGCGGGGGACCAAGAGACCCAGTACTTC. The encoded protein is CATMKRGAGDQETQYF.

The chain employs TRBV4-1 and TRBJ2-2; tentative D call: TRBD1 (5 bases). Trimming stripped 0 bases from V and 7 bases from J, with 15 bases between. This CDR3 is built from 16 residues. Germline CDR1 and CDR2: MGHRA and YSYEKL. The CDR3 DNA sequence: TGCGCCAGCAGCCAAGATCTTCTCAGGGTGGGCGGGGAGCTGTTTTTT. Translation: CASSQDLLRVGGELFF.

The chain employs TRBV27 and TRBJ2-7; possibly TRBD1 for D (5 bases). The germline V gene has CDR1 MNHEY and CDR2 SMNVEV (reference sequence). The CDR3 is made up of 14 amino acids. V lost 2 bases and J lost 2, with 10 bases in between. For the CDR3, the DNA is TGTGCCAGCAGTTTAAAAGGGGCCCCCTACGAGCAGTACTTC. Its protein is CASSLKGAPYEQYF.

The chain employs TRBV7-9 and TRBJ1-2; D is unclear. CDR1 is SEHNR, CDR2 FQNEAQ, per germline (reference sequence). Trimming removed 2 bases from V and 8 bases from J, with 9 bases in between. The CDR3 is 12 residues long. The CDR3 coding sequence is TGTGCCAGCAGCTTATTAGGGAGCGGCTACACCTTC. Translation: CASSLLGSGYTF.

J is TRBJ2-6 and V is TRBV11-2; TRBD2 matches at 12 bases. The CDR3 totals 18 residues. The trim removed 4 bases at V and 1 base at J, leaving 5 bases unmatched. Germline V gene lookup returns CDR1 SGHAT and CDR2 FQNNGV. This CDR3 is CASSWRTSGESGANVLTF. In DNA form, the CDR3 reads TGTGCCAGCAGCTGGAGGACTAGCGGGGAGTCTGGGGCCAACGTCCTGACTTTC.

CDR3 in amino acids: CSASPGTGLRRAFF. CDR3 DNA sequence: TGCAGTGCCAGTCCCGGGACAGGGCTAAGGAGAGCTTTCTTT. This rearrangement joins TRBV20-1 to TRBJ1-1; TRBD1 agrees at 9 bases. V shed 6 bases and J 10 bases; nucleotides not matched to a gene: 15. Germline lookup yields CDR1 DFQATT and CDR2 SNEGSKA (reference sequence). The CDR3 runs 14 residues.

The rearrangement links TRBV11-2 to TRBJ2-1, with D possibly TRBD1 on 5 matching bases. V was pared by 1 base and J by 2 bases, with 18 bases between. Germline V lookup: CDR1 SGHAT, CDR2 FQNNGV. The CDR3 is 18 residues long. The CDR3 protein is CASSLAPWGRRPYNEQFF. CDR3 in DNA: TGTGCCAGCAGCTTAGCCCCCTGGGGCCGCCGTCCCTACAATGAGCAGTTCTTC.

This sequence joins TRBV11-1 and TRBJ2-1, with a possible D match to TRBD2 (6 bases). The CDR3 extends over 15 amino acids. Germline CDR1 and CDR2: SGHAT and FQDESV (reference sequence). Trimming cost V 3 bases and J 8 bases, with 17 bases left between them. The CDR3 DNA sequence: TGTGCCAGCAGCTTTACCGGAGGGCCTTTGGATGAGCAGTTCTTC. This codes for CASSFTGGPLDEQFF.